These T cell receptor beta chains were read from a single sample in a study of OX40 agonist ivuxolimab in advanced cancers. The method was immunoSEQ multiplex PCR; TCRdb's version includes in-frame clones alone and lacks a portion of them. The sample holds roughly 57,000 clones; approximately 75% are singletons and the top ten take 2% to 3%. The material sequenced was CD4+ or CD8+ T cells sorted from blood, taken in a trial of the OX40 agonist ivuxolimab. Receptor source: an adult with an advanced solid tumor such as melanoma, head and neck, liver or kidney cancer. Both conserved end residues are part of each CDR3. Each record gives: V gene, D gene, J gene, clone size, CDR3 protein, CDR3 DNA. The D gene is left open where the match is weak. Clone size is shown for a subset of rows, as once, few, many or a class of expanded clone.

>TRBV18|-|TRBJ1-5|-
CASSPSSRGNQPQHF
TGTGCCAGCTCACCAAGTTCCAGGGGCAATCAGCCCCAGCATTTT
>TRBV30|TRBD1|TRBJ2-7|-
CAWKDRGYEQYF
TGTGCCTGGAAAGACAGGGGTTACGAGCAGTACTTC
>TRBV6-5|-|TRBJ2-7|medium-sized
CASSYSGQAHEQYF
TGTGCCAGCAGTTACTCGGGACAAGCCCACGAGCAGTACTTC
>TRBV5-1|-|TRBJ2-5|-
CASSPLTDGKTQYF
TGCGCCAGCAGCCCGCTAACCGACGGAAAGACCCAGTACTTC
>TRBV7-2|-|TRBJ1-1|-
CASSSGGRMNTEAFF
TGTGCCAGCAGCTCAGGCGGGAGAATGAACACTGAAGCTTTCTTT
>TRBV5-3|-|TRBJ1-1|few
CARRVQGMREAFF
TGTGCCAGACGAGTGCAGGGTATGCGAGAAGCTTTCTTT
>TRBV9|TRBD2|TRBJ2-1|-
CASSGGTSGGNEQFF
TGTGCCAGCAGCGGAGGGACTAGCGGGGGCAATGAGCAGTTCTTC
>TRBV19|-|TRBJ1-5|-
CASSIFHGPQHF
TGTGCCAGTAGTATCTTTCACGGGCCCCAGCATTTT
>TRBV30|-|TRBJ2-1|once
CAWGGSVEQFF
TGTGCCTGGGGCGGCTCGGTTGAGCAGTTCTTC
>TRBV7-2|-|TRBJ1-1|-
CASSLRPLQNTEAFF
TGTGCCAGCAGCTTAAGGCCACTTCAGAACACTGAAGCTTTCTTT
>TRBV27|-|TRBJ2-7|-
CASSPLKGTSVDEQYF
TGTGCCAGCAGTCCCCTTAAGGGGACGAGCGTCGACGAGCAGTACTTC
>TRBV4-3|TRBD2|TRBJ2-3|-
CASSQEIAGGADTQYF
TGCGCCAGCAGCCAAGAGATCGCGGGAGGGGCAGATACGCAGTATTTT
>TRBV6-1|-|TRBJ2-5|-
CASSEGLRWQETQYF
TGTGCCAGCAGTGAAGGGTTACGGTGGCAAGAGACCCAGTACTTC
>TRBV6-5|TRBD1|TRBJ1-5|-
CASSLTGGGQPQHF
TGTGCCAGCAGTTTAACAGGGGGCGGGCAGCCCCAGCATTTT
>TRBV7-9|-|TRBJ2-1|few
CASSRTSTGDEQFF
TGTGCCAGCAGCCGTACTAGCACCGGCGATGAGCAGTTCTTC
>TRBV10-3|-|TRBJ2-5|-
CAISTSLGTQYF
TGTGCCATCTCGACCTCTTTAGGGACCCAGTACTTC
>TRBV19|TRBD2|TRBJ2-1|-
CASSRRGAGNEQFF
TGTGCCAGTAGTAGGCGGGGGGCCGGCAATGAGCAGTTCTTC
>TRBV9|TRBD1|TRBJ2-1|medium-sized
CASSASLLILDRGGNEQFF
TGTGCCAGCAGCGCGTCTCTACTGATATTGGACAGGGGAGGCAATGAGCAGTTCTTC
>TRBV18|TRBD2|TRBJ2-1|-
CASSPAGGFNNEQFF
TGTGCCAGCTCACCGGCGGGGGGTTTTAACAATGAGCAGTTCTTC
>TRBV19|-|TRBJ2-6|-
CTSSTSRSGANVLTF
TGTACCAGTAGTACTTCCCGCAGCGGGGCCAACGTCCTGACTTTC
>TRBV30|-|TRBJ1-5|-
CAWSVGLLPNQPQHF
TGTGCCTGGAGTGTGGGCCTGCTACCCAATCAGCCCCAGCATTTT
>TRBV5-1|TRBD1|TRBJ1-1|-
CASSPRTGNSEAFF
TGCGCCAGCAGCCCGAGGACAGGGAATTCTGAAGCTTTCTTT
>TRBV23-1|TRBD1|TRBJ1-4|-
CASSHSGQGGNEKLFF
TGCGCCAGCAGTCACTCAGGACAGGGAGGGAATGAAAAACTGTTTTTT
>TRBV7-9|TRBD1|TRBJ1-2|-
CASSGPGTGDNYGYTF
TGTGCCAGCAGCGGACCCGGGACAGGAGATAACTATGGCTACACCTTC
>TRBV19|TRBD1|TRBJ1-2|-
CASSTLGQVNYGYTF
TGTGCCAGTAGTACCCTCGGACAGGTGAACTATGGCTACACCTTC
>TRBV27|TRBD1|TRBJ2-7|once
CASSLTPTGIAYEQYF
TGTGCCAGCAGTTTAACCCCGACAGGGATTGCCTACGAGCAGTACTTC
>TRBV9|TRBD2|TRBJ2-1|-
CASSFSGRSSYNEQFF
TGTGCCAGCAGCTTTAGCGGGCGGAGCTCCTACAATGAGCAGTTCTTC
>TRBV6-5|-|TRBJ2-7|-
CASRTGGGAVYEQYF
TGTGCCAGCAGAACGGGTGGGGGGGCGGTTTACGAGCAGTACTTC
>TRBV1|-|TRBJ2-3|-
CTSFRPAGGLDTQYF
TGCACCAGCTTCCGACCAGCGGGAGGATTAGATACGCAGTATTTT
>TRBV19|-|TRBJ2-1|-
CASSIGQSEYNEQFF
TGTGCCAGTAGTATTGGGCAGTCCGAATACAATGAGCAGTTCTTC
>TRBV6-5|-|TRBJ1-5|-
CASSYGRASNQPQHF
TGTGCCAGCAGTTACGGAAGGGCAAGCAATCAGCCCCAGCATTTT
>TRBV5-1|-|TRBJ2-3|few
CASSVPSGSTDTQYF
TGCGCCAGCAGCGTACCCAGCGGGAGCACAGATACGCAGTATTTT
>TRBV5-1|-|TRBJ1-2|-
CASSLDDDGYTF
TGCGCCAGCAGCTTGGATGATGACGGCTACACCTTC
>TRBV2|-|TRBJ2-5|few
CASSVGPEETQYF
TGTGCCAGCAGTGTTGGTCCAGAAGAGACCCAGTACTTC
>TRBV10-1|-|TRBJ1-1|-
CASRLAKNTEAFF
TGCGCCAGCAGGTTAGCGAAGAACACTGAAGCTTTCTTT
>TRBV7-2|-|TRBJ2-7|once
CASSPRREQYF
TGTGCCAGCAGCCCCCGCCGTGAGCAGTACTTC
>TRBV6-6|-|TRBJ1-1|-
CASSYPNTEAFF
TGTGCCAGCAGTTACCCAAACACTGAAGCTTTCTTT
>TRBV5-1|TRBD2|TRBJ2-7|-
CASRSSGSYEQYF
TGCGCCAGCAGATCTAGCGGGAGTTACGAGCAGTACTTC